This T cell receptor (beta chain) was found in a study of T cell repertoires in cytomegalovirus infection. Study overall: Indications of both CMV infection and matching HLA type were provided by public TCR beta signatures.

One entry per CDR3 protein results from TCRdb running MiXCR on the reads. The sample consists of some 300,000 distinct CDR3 sequences, 12% to 15% of them appearing once. General study points: The ex vivo response showed dominance by HLA-C-restricted CMV-specific TCR beta clonotypes.

This clonotype was counted ten times or more. Antigen: not known. A junction end diverges from the germline sequence, so it may reflect a read error. This CDR3 has 14 amino acids. CDR1 is SGHTA, CDR2 FQGTGA, per germline. The receptor's source is a human donor in good health (CMV status not recorded). Some clones in this sample may be carry-over from other donors' samples. This chain connects TRBV7-3 to TRBJ2-1; D is perhaps TRBD1 (5 bases). The sequencing sample was made of PBMCs. This chain's CDR3 is CASSITQGRDEQFF. The CDR3 nucleotides read TGTGCCAGCAGCATAACCCAGGGTCGGGATGAGCAGTTCTTC.